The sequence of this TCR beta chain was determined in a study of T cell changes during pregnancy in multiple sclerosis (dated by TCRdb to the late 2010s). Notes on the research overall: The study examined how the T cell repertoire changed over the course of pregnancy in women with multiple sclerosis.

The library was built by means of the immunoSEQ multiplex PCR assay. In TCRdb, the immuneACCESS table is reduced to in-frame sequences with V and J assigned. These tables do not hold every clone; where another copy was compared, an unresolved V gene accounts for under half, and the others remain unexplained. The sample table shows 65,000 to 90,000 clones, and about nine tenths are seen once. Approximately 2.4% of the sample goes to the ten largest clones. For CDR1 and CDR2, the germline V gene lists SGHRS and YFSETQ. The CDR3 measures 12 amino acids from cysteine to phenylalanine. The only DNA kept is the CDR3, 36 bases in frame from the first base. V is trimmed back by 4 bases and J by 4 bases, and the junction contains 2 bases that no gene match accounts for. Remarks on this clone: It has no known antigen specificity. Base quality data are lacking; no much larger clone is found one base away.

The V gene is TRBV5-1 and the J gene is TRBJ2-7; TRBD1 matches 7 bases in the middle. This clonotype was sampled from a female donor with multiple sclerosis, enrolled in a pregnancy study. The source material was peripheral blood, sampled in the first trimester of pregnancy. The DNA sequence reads TGCGCCAGCAGCGCAGGGGGTTACGAGCAGTACTTC. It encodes CASSAGGYEQYF.